This TCR beta chain was sequenced for a study of T cell changes during pregnancy in multiple sclerosis. Germline V gene data show CDR1 as LNHDA and CDR2 as SQIVND (reference sequence). There are 16 residues in the CDR3. V was pared by 8 bases and J by 0 bases, with 3 bases of the junction left unmatched. Sequenced by immunoSEQ multiplex PCR; TCRdb stores in-frame clones only, minus some. The sample has under 65,000 clones, 92% seen once; the top ten hold 0.64%. The chain couples TRBV19 to TRBJ2-6, with 11 positions matching TRBD2. This TCR came from a female donor with multiple sclerosis, enrolled in a pregnancy study. The sample was CD4+ T cells from peripheral blood mononuclear cells, taken after pregnancy. The CDR3 spells CASLTSGVSGANVLTF. CDR3 nucleotide sequence: TGTGCCAGTTTGACTAGCGGGGTCTCTGGGGCCAACGTCCTGACTTTC.